The entry below gives a single TCR beta chain sequence along with its context. The antigen is undetermined. The data derive from a study of vaccination and CD4 T cells after COVID-19. About the study: Subjects got two shots of BNT162b2 or mRNA-1273 vaccine.

Overall study findings and caveats: Counts of SARS-CoV-2-reactive clonotypes had a median that went from roughly 22 to 38, a nonsignificant change.

Treatment described: roughly ten-day PBMC culture with coronavirus spike peptide pools or control peptides (ViraFEST assay). TCRs were sequenced by ViraFEST after antigen-specific T cells had been expanded with peptide pools. The study sequenced cultured CD4+ T cell DNA using the Oncomine TCR Beta short-read assay. From cultured CD4+ T cells, genomic DNA was extracted. Via MiXCR, TCRdb re-called the PCR reads, giving one row per CDR3 protein. This sample has some 15,000 distinct CDR3 sequences, with about 60% found just once. CDR1 is GTSNPN, CDR2 SVGIG, per germline (reference sequence). The V and J ends lost 2 bases and 8 bases respectively, with 16 bases between them. This CDR3 comprises 14 residues.

The TCR was taken from a human donor who had recovered from COVID-19. The chain combines TRBV30 with TRBJ1-5, with TRBD1 as a possible D gene (5 bases). Sequenced sample: CD4+ T cells from blood, cultured in vitro. CDR3: CAWSRRDAYEPQHF. The CDR3 DNA is TGTGCCTGGAGTCGACGGGACGCGTACGAGCCCCAGCATTTT.